Listed below are T cell receptor beta chains from one sample, sequenced in a study of blood T cell repertoires in COVID-19. The data were produced by immunoSEQ multiplex PCR, yet TCRdb's version contains in-frame clones alone and is incomplete. The sample holds under 550,000 clones, approximately 90% seen once. The sequencing sample was made of peripheral blood. These receptors were taken from a man younger than 30 with COVID-19, enrolled during active disease. Both conserved end residues are part of each CDR3. D genes are given only for firm matches. The size of a clone is reported for some rows only, either as once, few or many, or as a class for expanded clones.

>TRBV6-5|-|-|TRBJ2-5
TGTGCCAGCAGCTATGGACAGTTACAAGAGACCCAGTACTTC
CASSYGQLQETQYF
>TRBV9|-|-|TRBJ1-1
TGTGCCAGCAGCCCTGTCACAGGCTTGAACACTGAAGCTTTCTTT
CASSPVTGLNTEAFF
>TRBV5-4|TRBD2|-|TRBJ2-7
TGTGCCAGCAGCGGAGCCGGCGGGAGGTACGAGCAGTACTTC
CASSGAGGRYEQYF
>TRBV7-8|-|-|TRBJ2-2
TGTGCCAGCAGCCCAAGGGGATGGGGTGCCACCGGGGAGCTGTTTTTT
CASSPRGWGATGELFF
>TRBV2|-|once|TRBJ1-1
TGTGCCAGCAGAGGTGGGGGCCCGGGGTTTGGCACTGAAGCTTTCTTT
CASRGGGPGFGTEAFF
>TRBV11-2|-|-|TRBJ2-7
TGTGCCAGCAGCGACCCGGGAGCCAATCCCTACGAGCAGTACTTC
CASSDPGANPYEQYF
>TRBV11-3|TRBD1|-|TRBJ1-4
TGTGCCAGCAGCTCGGGGGTGACAGGGGTCGAAAAACTGTTTTTT
CASSSGVTGVEKLFF
>TRBV5-4|TRBD2|-|TRBJ2-3
TGTGCCAGCAGCTTGCGGGCTAGCGGGAGCCCGGGCACAGATACGCAGTATTTT
CASSLRASGSPGTDTQYF
>TRBV7-3|-|-|TRBJ1-3
TGTGCCAGCAGCTTAAGCGGGGGCTATGGAAACACCATATATTTT
CASSLSGGYGNTIYF
>TRBV2|TRBD1|-|TRBJ1-5
TGTGCCAGCAGTAGGGGACAGGGTTTGGGCAATCAGCCCCAGCATTTT
CASSRGQGLGNQPQHF
>TRBV11-2|-|-|TRBJ1-3
TGTGCCAGCAGCCCCCAAGGAGGCTCTGGAAACACCATATATTTT
CASSPQGGSGNTIYF
>TRBV5-4|-|few|TRBJ2-7
TGTGCCAGCAGCTCCCGACAGCCAAACTACGAGCAGTACTTC
CASSSRQPNYEQYF
>TRBV3-1/TRBV3-2|-|-|TRBJ1-4
TGTGCCAGCAGCCATGGCGCTGGCGCGGGTAATGAAAAACTGTTTTTT
CASSHGAGAGNEKLFF
>TRBV11-2|TRBD2|-|TRBJ2-1
TGTGCCAGCAGCCGCGGACTAGCGGAGAATGAGCAGTTCTTC
CASSRGLAENEQFF
>TRBV5-1|-|-|TRBJ2-1
TGCGCCAGCAGCCTGGACAAGTCATTCTACAATGAGCAGTTCTTC
CASSLDKSFYNEQFF
>TRBV11-2|TRBD2|-|TRBJ2-5
TGTGCCAGCACCTGGTGGCGGGAGGTGGAGACCCAGTACTTC
CASTWWREVETQYF
>TRBV6-5|TRBD2|few|TRBJ2-7
TGTGCCAGCAACGAGGGAGGGTCCTACGAGCAGTACTTC
CASNEGGSYEQYF
>TRBV3-1/TRBV3-2|-|-|TRBJ2-7
TGTGCCAGCACACAGGGCAGCGAGCAGTACTTC
CASTQGSEQYF